This T cell receptor (beta chain) originates from a study of PD-L1 blockade in urothelial cancer. At the level of the study: Prior exposure to chemotherapy in patients amounted to 0 to 3 regimens received. Researchers looked at the blood 3 weeks (second dose) and 6 weeks after treatment began. Study observations and caveats: Pretreatment TCR clonality in blood under the median foretold superior survival.

This clone turned up a few times. Its antigen is not identified. Germline-derived CDR1 and CDR2 are LNHDA and SQIVND (reference sequence). The CDR3 has 15 residues. V trimming: 5 bases; J trimming: 7 bases; junction bases outside the gene matches: 9. The time point here: pretreatment peripheral blood. Sampling of each patient yielded between 1 and 8 specimens, collected pretreatment and on-treatment. Sequencing used immunoSEQ multiplex PCR; TCRdb keeps in-frame clones, though not all of them. This sample has 38,000 or so clones; approximately 86% occur once, and the top ten carry roughly 15%. This chain links TRBV19 with TRBJ1-5, with 9 bases that match TRBD1. The clonotype comes from a man of 80 years or more with urothelial cancer. The material was PBMCs, obtained around atezolizumab (anti-PD-L1) treatment. The CDR3 DNA sequence: TGTGCCAGTAGTGACACAGGGGGCGGGCGGCAGCCCCAGCATTTT. Translated: CASSDTGGGRQPQHF.